What follows are 4 T cell receptor beta chains derived from one specimen sequenced in a study of graft-versus-host responses after intestinal transplantation. Clones were sequenced by immunoSEQ multiplex PCR, and TCRdb holds only the in-frame ones, with some missing. The sample carries approximately 85,000 clones, 91% recorded once. The antigens these receptors bind are not known. Sequencing used unstimulated CD8+ T cells sorted from spleen or lymph node cells, obtained before transplant. The receptors shown here come from a human donor who was the organ donor for an intestinal transplant.

The chain employs TRBV28 and TRBJ2-2, with D hard to call. CDR1 and CDR2 from the germline V gene are MDHEN and SYDVKM. There are 13 residues in the CDR3. V was cut by 3 bases and J by 7 bases, with 9 bases left in between. This CDR3 reads CASSFNSVGELFF. The CDR3 DNA sequence: TGTGCCAGCAGTTTTAATAGTGTCGGGGAGCTGTTTTTT.

The J gene is TRBJ2-5, the V gene TRBV6-5, with 10 bases fitting TRBD2. The CDR3 has 14 amino acids. V was pared by 8 bases and J by 5 bases, with 8 bases of the junction left unmatched. Germline CDR1 MNHEY, CDR2 SVGAGI. CDR3 in DNA: TGTGCCAGCTCTCCTAGCGGGAGTGGCGAGACCCAGTACTTC. Translated, it gives CASSPSGSGETQYF.

This chain links TRBV11-1 with TRBJ2-7; 9 bases line up with TRBD1. Trimming at V came to 5 bases and at J to 6 bases, leaving 11 bases not matched to a gene. CDR1 SGHAT and CDR2 FQDESV come from the germline V gene (reference sequence). The CDR3 covers 15 residues. The CDR3 bases are TGTGCCAGCAGCATCCGGGACAGGGTCGTCGGCGAGCAGTACTTC. Amino acid sequence: CASSIRDRVVGEQYF.

The chain is built from TRBV12-5 and TRBJ1-4; tentatively, D is TRBD1 (5 bases). The CDR3 extends over 14 amino acids. The V gene's germline CDR1 is LGHNT and CDR2 FRNRAP. The V end was cut by 3 bases, the J end by 6 bases, with 11 bases between. The chain's CDR3 is CASGFIGGYEKLFF. The DNA for the CDR3 is TGTGCTAGTGGTTTTATTGGGGGGTATGAAAAACTGTTTTTT.